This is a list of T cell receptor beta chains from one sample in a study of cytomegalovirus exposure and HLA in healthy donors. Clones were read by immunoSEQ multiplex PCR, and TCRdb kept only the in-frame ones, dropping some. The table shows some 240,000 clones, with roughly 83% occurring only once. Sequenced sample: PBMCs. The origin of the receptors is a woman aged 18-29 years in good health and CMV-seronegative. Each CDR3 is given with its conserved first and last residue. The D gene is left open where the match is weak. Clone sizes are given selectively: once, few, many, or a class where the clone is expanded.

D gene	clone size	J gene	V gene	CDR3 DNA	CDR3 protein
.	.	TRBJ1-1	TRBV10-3	TGTGCCATCAGCCGGGACGGGGGGACTGAAGCTTTCTTT	CAISRDGGTEAFF
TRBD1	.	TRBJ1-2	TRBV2	TGTGCCAGCAGGGGGGACAGGGGACCGGATGGCTACACCTTC	CASRGDRGPDGYTF
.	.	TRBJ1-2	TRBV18	TGTGCCAGCTCACCAGTCGTCACAGACCCGATGGGCGGCTACACCTTC	CASSPVVTDPMGGYTF
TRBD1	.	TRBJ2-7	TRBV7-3	TGTGCCAGCAGCTCCGGACAGGCCGGGACCTACGAGCAGTACTTC	CASSSGQAGTYEQYF
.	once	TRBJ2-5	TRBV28	TGTGCCAGCAGTTTAGGACCGATTTCTAGGGAGACCCAGTACTTC	CASSLGPISRETQYF
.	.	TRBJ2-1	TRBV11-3	TGTGCGTCAAAGGGGGACCAATACAATGAGCAGTTCTTC	CASKGDQYNEQFF
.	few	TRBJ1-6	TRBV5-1	TGCGCCAGCAGCTTGGAGGGTTCCTCACCCCTCCACTTT	CASSLEGSSPLHF
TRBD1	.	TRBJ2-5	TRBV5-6	TGTGCCAGCAGCGCCCGGACAGGTCCGACCCAGTACTTC	CASSARTGPTQYF
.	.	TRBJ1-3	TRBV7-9	TGTGCCAGCAGCTTAGGTCGAGCCTCTGGAAACACCATATATTTT	CASSLGRASGNTIYF
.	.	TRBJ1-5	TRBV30	TGTGCCTGGAGTGTCCGGTCGGGCAATCAGCCCCAGCATTTT	CAWSVRSGNQPQHF
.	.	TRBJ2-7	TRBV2	TGTGCCAGCAGTGAAGAACAGGATATCTCCTACGAGCAGTACTTC	CASSEEQDISYEQYF
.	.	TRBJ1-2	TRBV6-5	TGTGCCAGCAGTTACCTGGACAGAACTGACTATGGCTACACCTTC	CASSYLDRTDYGYTF
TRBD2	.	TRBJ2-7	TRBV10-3	TGTGCCATCAGTAGCGGGGGGGACGAGCAGTACTTC	CAISSGGDEQYF
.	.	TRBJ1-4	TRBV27	TGTGCCAGCAGATCGCTGGCTAATGAAAAACTGTTTTTT	CASRSLANEKLFF
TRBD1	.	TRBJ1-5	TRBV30	TGTGCCTGGAGTCTCCCGGGACAGTACAATCAGCCCCAGCATTTT	CAWSLPGQYNQPQHF
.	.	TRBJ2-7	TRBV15	TGTGCCACCAGCAGAGATCGGCCGGGTCGGTACGAGCAGTACTTC	CATSRDRPGRYEQYF
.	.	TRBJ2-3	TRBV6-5	TGTGCCGTGGGACTCCCGAGCACAGATACGCAGTATTTT	CAVGLPSTDTQYF
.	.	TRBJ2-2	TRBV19	TGTGCCAGTAGCATTAGGGACACCGGGGAGCTGTTTTTT	CASSIRDTGELFF
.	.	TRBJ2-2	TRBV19	TGTGCCAGTAGTATTAAGGTTCTCTCCACCGGGGAGCTGTTTTTT	CASSIKVLSTGELFF
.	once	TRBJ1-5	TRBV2	TGTGCCAGCACTGGTGTGGGGGGGATCAATCAGCCCCAGCATTTT	CASTGVGGINQPQHF
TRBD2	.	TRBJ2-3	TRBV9	TGTGCCAGCAGCGTAGAGGCTAGCGGGGCAGATACGCAGTATTTT	CASSVEASGADTQYF
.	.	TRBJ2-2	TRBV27	TGTGCCAGCAGTCCCTCCCAATTGGGGGGAACCGGGGAGCTGTTTTTT	CASSPSQLGGTGELFF
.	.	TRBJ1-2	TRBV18	TGTGCCAGCTCACCCTACGGTGGGGGCAACTATGGCTACACCTTC	CASSPYGGGNYGYTF
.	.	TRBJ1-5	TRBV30	TGTGCCTGGACGACCGGGGGTATTAGCAATCAGCCCCAGCATTTT	CAWTTGGISNQPQHF
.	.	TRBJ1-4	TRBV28	TGTGCCAGCAGTTTCCCGATTAATGAAAAACTGTTTTTT	CASSFPINEKLFF
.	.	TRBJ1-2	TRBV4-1	TGCGCCAGCAGCCAAGATAAGTTAACAGCACATCCTAACTATGGCTACACCTTC	CASSQDKLTAHPNYGYTF
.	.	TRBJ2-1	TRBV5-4	TGTGCCAGCAGCTTGGCGGTGGAGGGCTCCTACAATGAGCAGTTCTTC	CASSLAVEGSYNEQFF
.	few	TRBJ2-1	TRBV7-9	TGTGCCAGCAGTCGGACCTACAATGAGCAGTTCTTC	CASSRTYNEQFF
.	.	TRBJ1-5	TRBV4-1	TGCGCCAGCAGCCAATACGGGGGCTTCAATCAGCCCCAGCATTTT	CASSQYGGFNQPQHF
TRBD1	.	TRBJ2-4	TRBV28	TGTGCCAGCACCCCGACAGGGGTAAGAGCCAAAAACATTCAGTACTTC	CASTPTGVRAKNIQYF
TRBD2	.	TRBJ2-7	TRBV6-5	TGTGCCAGCAGTCCCGGGGGGGGCTTGCAGTACTTC	CASSPGGGLQYF
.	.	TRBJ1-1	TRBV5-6	TGTGCCAGCACCCCGGGGGGCAGACTAAGAATGAACACTGAAGCTTTCTTT	CASTPGGRLRMNTEAFF
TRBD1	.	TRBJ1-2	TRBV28	TGTGCCAGCAGTTTGGGAGTAGGACAGGGGGGAGATGGCTACACCTTC	CASSLGVGQGGDGYTF
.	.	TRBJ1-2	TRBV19	TGTGCCAGTCGTCCCCCGGGACGAGTCTATGGCTACACCTTC	CASRPPGRVYGYTF
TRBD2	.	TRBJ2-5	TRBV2	TGTGCCAGCAGCGGACTAGCGGCCCTATTAGTCCAGTACTTC	CASSGLAALLVQYF
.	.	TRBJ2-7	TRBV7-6	TGTGCCAGCAGCTTTAGCCGGGGCTACGAGCAGTACTTC	CASSFSRGYEQYF
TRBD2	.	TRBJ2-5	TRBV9	TGTGCCAGCAGCGTAGGTCTAGCGGGAGGCCCTCAAGAGACCCAGTACTTC	CASSVGLAGGPQETQYF
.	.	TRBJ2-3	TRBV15	TGTGCCACCAGCACCCTTAGTTACACAGATACGCAGTATTTT	CATSTLSYTDTQYF
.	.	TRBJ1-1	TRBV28	TGTGCCAGCAGTCCGCCGTATCTCCCAACGGGGAACACTGAAGCTTTCTTT	CASSPPYLPTGNTEAFF
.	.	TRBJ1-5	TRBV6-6	TGTGCCAGCAGTTCTTGGGTCAGGAGGAACCATCAGCCCCAGCATTTT	CASSSWVRRNHQPQHF
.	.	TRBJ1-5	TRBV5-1	TGCGCCAGCAGCTTGGGTGGGTACGAGCCCCAGCATTTT	CASSLGGYEPQHF
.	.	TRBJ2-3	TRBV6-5	TGTGCCAGCAGGTTCGGGGGGCTGGGCACAGATACGCAGTATTTT	CASRFGGLGTDTQYF
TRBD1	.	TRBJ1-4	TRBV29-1	TGCAGCGTTGCATCCACGACAGGGGTAGAACTGTTTTTT	CSVASTTGVELFF
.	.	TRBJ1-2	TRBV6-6	TGTGCCAGCAGCTCGAGGGGGGCGCAGGACTATGGCTACACCTTC	CASSSRGAQDYGYTF
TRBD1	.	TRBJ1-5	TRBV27	TGTGCCAGCAGCGCAGCCCCCGGGACAGGTAATCAGCCCCAGCATTTT	CASSAAPGTGNQPQHF
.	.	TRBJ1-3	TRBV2	TGTGCCAGCAGCACAGCCATCTCTGGAAACACCATATATTTT	CASSTAISGNTIYF
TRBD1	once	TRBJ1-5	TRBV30	TGTGCCTGGAGCTCGGACAGGGGCAGTAACAATCAGCCCCAGCATTTT	CAWSSDRGSNNQPQHF
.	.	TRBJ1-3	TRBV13	TGTGCCAGCAGCTTCGGGGTGTACTCTGGAAACACCATATATTTT	CASSFGVYSGNTIYF
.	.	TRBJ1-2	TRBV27	TGTGCCAGTAGGGGACTGGGTAACTATGGCTACACCTTC	CASRGLGNYGYTF
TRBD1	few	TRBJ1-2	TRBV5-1	TGCGCCAGCAGCTTGGTGAGACAGGGTGGAGGCTACACCTTC	CASSLVRQGGGYTF
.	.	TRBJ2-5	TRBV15	TGTGCCACCAGCAAGCCGGACAGCTATGAGACCCAGTACTTC	CATSKPDSYETQYF